This entry lists 19 T cell receptor beta chains sequenced from one sample in a study of cytomegalovirus exposure and HLA in healthy donors. Assay used: immunoSEQ multiplex PCR; TCRdb lists only in-frame clones, some missing. This table holds a few hundred thousand clones, nearly 90% found once. The sequencing input was PBMCs. These receptors were obtained from a woman in her late teens or twenties in good health and CMV-seronegative.

In its sample, this clone was seen a few times. Written as DNA, the CDR3 is TGTGCCAGCAGGAGTCTGACAGTCCCTAATTCACCCCTCCACTTT. It is translated as CASRSLTVPNSPLHF. The V gene is TRBV6-5, the J gene TRBJ1-6, with a tentative D call TRBD1 (5 bases). V was shortened by 6 bases and J by 6 bases, with 15 bases between the two germline ends. Germline values: CDR1 MNHEY, CDR2 SVGAGI. The CDR3 runs to 15 residues.

CDR3 residues: CASSSQQARGYTF. The CDR3 DNA is TGTGCCAGCAGTTCTCAACAGGCACGAGGCTACACCTTC. The chain is built from TRBV28 and TRBJ1-2; D may be TRBD1 (5 bases). The CDR3 spans 13 residues. Germline CDR1 and CDR2: MDHEN and SYDVKM. V was clipped by 4 bases and J by 8 bases, with 14 bases between them.

This chain connects TRBV5-1 to TRBJ2-1, with TRBD1 identical over 7 bases. From germline, CDR1 is SGHRS and CDR2 YFSETQ. The CDR3 loop spans 15 amino acids. V shed 0 bases, J shed 2 bases, and the junction held 2 bases outside the gene matches. CDR3 residues: CASSLEGQAYNEQFF. The CDR3 nucleotides read TGCGCCAGCAGCTTGGAAGGACAGGCCTACAATGAGCAGTTCTTC.

This chain uses TRBV7-2 with TRBJ2-1; 12 bases are a match to TRBD2. With 5 bases clipped from V and 4 bases from J, the junction kept 3 bases outside the gene matches. CDR1 SGHTA and CDR2 FQGNSA come from the germline V gene. The CDR3 loop spans 15 amino acids. The CDR3 loop is CASSQTSGGYNEQFF. For the CDR3, the DNA is TGTGCCAGCAGCCAGACTAGCGGGGGTTACAATGAGCAGTTCTTC.

The genes are TRBV7-6 and TRBJ1-4; D uncertain. Germline V gene lookup returns CDR1 SGHVS and CDR2 FNYEAQ. V lost 1 base and J 8 bases, leaving 11 bases between the germline ends. CDR3 size: 14 residues. The CDR3 DNA is TGTGCCAGCAGCTTAGAGGCAGGCGACGAAAAACTGTTTTTT. Translated, it gives CASSLEAGDEKLFF.

This clone was detected only once. V gene TRBV12-5 combines with J gene TRBJ2-2; D is possibly TRBD2 (5 bases). Between the trimmed V and J ends, which lost 4 bases and 11 bases, there was a span of 11 bases. The germline V gene has CDR1 LGHNT and CDR2 FRNRAP. The CDR3 extends over 12 amino acids. The CDR3 nucleotides read TGTGCTAGTGGTTGGTCCGAGGGTGAGCTGTTTTTT. This encodes CASGWSEGELFF.

A single count supports this clone. The J gene is TRBJ2-7, the V gene TRBV6-4, with unresolved D. Germline V lookup: CDR1 MRHNA, CDR2 SNTAGT. V was clipped by 0 bases and J by 4 bases, with 13 bases between them. The CDR3 loop spans 15 amino acids. The CDR3: CASSDSRRPEYEQYF. The DNA for the CDR3 is TGTGCCAGCAGTGACTCCCGGCGGCCAGAATACGAGCAGTACTTC.

V and J are TRBV25-1 and TRBJ1-6; TRBD1 might be the D (6 bases). Trimming pared 5 bases from V and 9 bases from J, leaving 14 bases between. This CDR3 has 14 amino acids. Germline V gene lookup returns CDR1 MGHDK and CDR2 SYGVNS. The CDR3 coding sequence is TGTGCCAGCAGTAGAACACAGGGTTTTTCACCCCTCCACTTT. This codes for CASSRTQGFSPLHF.

The chain employs TRBV5-6 and TRBJ2-7, with a tentative D call TRBD1 (6 bases). Looked up from germline, CDR1 is SGHDT and CDR2 is YYEEEE. The V gene lost 3 bases and the J gene lost 1 base, with 8 bases spanning the gap. CDR3 length: 13 amino acids. The DNA for the CDR3 is TGTGCCAGCAGCTGGGACACTTCCTACGAGCAGTACGTC. Its protein product is CASSWDTSYEQYV.

This sequence joins TRBV15 and TRBJ1-4; TRBD1 matches at 7 bases. This CDR3 spans 16 amino acids. Germline-derived CDR1 and CDR2 are LNHNV and YYDKDF (reference sequence). V shed 1 base, J shed 0 bases, and the junction held 2 bases outside the gene matches. The CDR3 loop is CATSRGGTATNEKLFF. Here the CDR3 DNA reads TGTGCCACCAGCAGAGGGGGGACAGCAACTAATGAAAAACTGTTTTTT.

The CDR3 spells CSVYRILNTEAFF. In DNA form, the CDR3 reads TGCAGCGTTTACAGGATTTTGAACACTGAAGCTTTCTTT. V and J are TRBV29-1 and TRBJ1-1, with D possibly matching TRBD1 (5 bases). The CDR3 totals 13 residues. Per germline, CDR1 SQVTM and CDR2 ANQGSEA. The V end lost 5 bases, the J end lost 0 bases, and 10 bases lay between the germline ends.

The chain joins TRBV18 to TRBJ1-1, with TRBD1 identical over 8 bases. The CDR3 has 15 amino acids. The J segment lost 1 base and the V segment lost 1 base, leaving 2 bases of the junction unmatched. CDR1 KGHSH and CDR2 LQKENI come from the germline V gene. CDR3 in amino acids: CASSPQGTGNTEAFF. CDR3 DNA: TGTGCCAGCTCACCACAAGGGACAGGGAACACTGAAGCTTTCTTT.

The chain links TRBV5-4 to TRBJ1-4, with D possibly TRBD1 on 6 matching bases. This CDR3 has 14 residues. The V end lost 1 base, the J end lost 5 bases, and 9 bases lay between the germline ends. Germline V CDR1 and CDR2: SGHNT, YYREEE (reference sequence). The CDR3 loop reads CASSLWGPNEKLFF. The CDR3 DNA is TGTGCCAGCAGCTTGTGGGGGCCGAATGAAAAACTGTTTTTT.

The V call is TRBV5-1, the J call TRBJ2-5; D possibly corresponds to TRBD1 (6 bases). Per germline, CDR1 SGHRS and CDR2 YFSETQ. The length of the CDR3 is 14 residues. Trimming removed 0 bases from V and 1 base from J, with 7 bases in between. CDR3: CASSLGTAQETQYF. The CDR3 DNA reads TGCGCCAGCAGCTTGGGGACAGCCCAAGAGACCCAGTACTTC.

V is TRBV6-1 and J is TRBJ2-2; maybe TRBD2 (6 bases). The V end was cut by 3 bases, the J end by 6 bases, with 8 bases between. Germline V CDR1 and CDR2: MNHNS, SASEGT. This CDR3 contains 13 residues. As DNA, the CDR3 is TGTGCCAGCAGTGATTGGGGGGCCGGGGAGCTGTTTTTT. It codes for CASSDWGAGELFF.

This sequence joins TRBV5-6 and TRBJ2-7; tentatively, D is TRBD2 (5 bases). Deletions cut 0 bases from V and 0 bases from J, with 7 bases between. The CDR3 totals 14 residues. CDR1 is SGHDT, CDR2 YYEEEE, per germline. The CDR3 spells CASSLGGSSYEQYV. CDR3 DNA sequence: TGTGCCAGCAGCTTGGGAGGGAGCTCCTACGAGCAGTACGTC.

This rearrangement joins TRBV19 to TRBJ1-1; maybe TRBD1 (6 bases). The V end was cut by 4 bases, the J end by 1 base, with 10 bases between. CDR1 and CDR2 from the germline V gene are LNHDA and SQIVND (reference sequence). The CDR3 has 14 residues. CDR3 DNA sequence: TGTGCCAGTAGTAGGGGGCAATCGAACACTGAAGCTTTCTTT. This sequence encodes CASSRGQSNTEAFF.

This chain's CDR3 is CASTDGVNSYNEQFF. The DNA of the CDR3 is TGTGCCAGCACGGACGGGGTTAACTCCTACAATGAGCAGTTCTTC. The V call is TRBV27, the J call TRBJ2-1, with D possibly being TRBD2 (5 bases). The V gene lost 7 bases and the J gene lost 0 bases, with 13 bases spanning the gap. CDR1 and CDR2 from the germline V gene are MNHEY and SMNVEV (reference sequence). This CDR3 is built from 15 residues.

The rearrangement joins TRBV5-4 to TRBJ2-5; 7 nucleotides match TRBD2. Germline trimming cut 4 bases from V and 3 bases from J; bases unmatched to any gene: 9. Germline CDR1 is SGHNT and CDR2 is YYREEE (reference sequence). CDR3 length: 15 amino acids. The CDR3 DNA reads TGTGCCAGCAGCCCCATGGTGGGAGGGGAAGAGACCCAGTACTTC. This codes for CASSPMVGGEETQYF.